Detailed here is one T cell receptor beta chain. No antigen is known for it. The sample belongs to a study of OX40 agonist ivuxolimab in advanced cancers. The wider study: The patients got ivuxolimab, which is an agonistic anti-OX40 (CD134) antibody. Every 2 weeks, ivuxolimab was infused into the patients intravenously at between 0.01 and 10 mg/kg. The dose-escalation cohort was roughly 83% male, with a mean age of around 54 years, ranging roughly 20 to 90.

General study findings and limits: CD4+ and CD8+ T cells in blood underwent clonal expansion by week 6 at 0.1 to 3.0 mg/kg.

Here immunoSEQ multiplex PCR was the method, and the copy in TCRdb shows in-frame clones only, minus some. The sample has some 70,000 clones, around 84% seen once. The clonotype was recovered from an adult with an advanced solid tumor such as melanoma, head and neck, liver or kidney cancer. Here the sequenced sample was CD4+ or CD8+ T cells sorted from blood, taken in a trial of the OX40 agonist ivuxolimab.

The CDR3 sequence is CASSSGSIMGGYTF. The DNA of the CDR3 is TGTGCCAGCAGCTCAGGGAGTATAATGGGTGGCTACACCTTC. This chain joins TRBV7-2 and TRBJ1-2; D is perhaps TRBD1 (5 bases). There are 14 residues in the CDR3. The V gene's germline CDR1 is SGHTA and CDR2 FQGNSA. V was clipped by 4 bases and J by 7 bases, with 16 bases between them.